This T cell receptor (beta chain) was obtained from a study of glioma-infiltrating T cells. The table lists this clonotype with many counts. Its specificity is unknown. Study conclusions and caveats: Tissue and blood shared very few CDR3 sequences. Above-expected tissue-blood divergence occurred in all gliomas, most in low-grade ones.

Looked up from germline, CDR1 is MNHNS and CDR2 is SASEGT. With 10 bases clipped from V and 0 bases from J, the junction kept 9 bases outside the gene matches. The CDR3 consists of 14 residues. The iRepertoire nested amplicon-rescue multiplex PCR amplified TCR alpha and beta CDR3s from RNA. One-step reverse transcription and amplification started from approximately 100-400 ng of tissue mRNA or PBMC total RNA. One entry per CDR3 protein, called by TCRdb with MiXCR from the multiplex PCR reads. The table has over 90,000 distinct CDR3 sequences, about 28% seen once. The chain combines TRBV6-1 with TRBJ2-7; TRBD1 matches 7 bases. Input material: glioma tissue, nonneoplastic brain tissue, or PBMCs (not recorded which). The origin of this receptor is a human donor with low-grade glioma or glioblastoma, undergoing nonglioma brain surgery, or in good health (not recorded which). The CDR3 region is CAIKDRDSSYEQYF. The CDR3, as DNA: TGTGCCATTAAAGATCGGGACAGCTCCTACGAGCAGTACTTC.